This is a list of T cell receptor beta chains from one sample in a study of shared clonotypes between healthy human individuals. Method: immunoSEQ multiplex PCR; TCRdb's copy keeps in-frame clones and lacks some. The top ten hold about 0.13% of the sample, which has about 2 million clones, 85% to 95% seen once. Sequenced: naive CD4+ T cells sorted from blood. The receptors here all came from a man aged 18 to 29 in good health. The CDR3 runs from the conserved cysteine through the conserved F or W. D genes are given only for firm matches. Size is omitted from some rows. Given values are once, few, many or a class for expanded clones.

j_call | clone_size | d_call | v_call | cdr3_aa | cdr3_nt
TRBJ1-2 | once | TRBD1 | TRBV28 | CASSLEAGGYGYTF | TGTGCCAGCAGTTTGGAGGCAGGGGGCTATGGCTACACCTTC
TRBJ2-5 | NA | NA | TRBV15 | CATSRDVETQYF | TGTGCCACCAGCAGAGATGTTGAGACCCAGTACTTC
TRBJ1-2 | NA | TRBD1 | TRBV5-1 | CASSAEQGGYGYTF | TGCGCCAGCAGCGCGGAACAGGGGGGCTATGGCTACACCTTC
TRBJ2-3 | NA | NA | TRBV5-1 | CASSLSGAQYF | TGCGCCAGCAGCTTGAGTGGGGCGCAGTATTTT
TRBJ1-1 | NA | NA | TRBV7-2 | CASRPGQLNTEAFF | TGTGCCAGCAGACCCGGACAGCTGAACACTGAAGCTTTCTTT
TRBJ1-2 | once | NA | TRBV9 | CASSSDNYGYTF | TGTGCCAGCAGCTCAGATAACTATGGCTACACCTTC
TRBJ2-5 | NA | NA | TRBV5-4 | CASSPDRTPGETQYF | TGTGCCAGCAGCCCAGACAGGACCCCAGGGGAGACCCAGTACTTC
TRBJ2-7 | NA | TRBD1 | TRBV5-1 | CASSSGTGGRYEQYF | TGCGCCAGCAGCTCCGGGACAGGGGGCCGGTACGAGCAGTACTTC
TRBJ1-4 | NA | TRBD1 | TRBV25-1 | CASSSQPGQLNEKLFF | TGTGCCAGCAGCTCTCAACCGGGACAGCTAAATGAAAAACTGTTTTTT
TRBJ1-3 | NA | NA | TRBV5-8 | CASSLDRRASGNTIYF | TGTGCCAGCAGCTTGGACAGGAGGGCCTCTGGAAACACCATATATTTT
TRBJ2-7 | NA | TRBD1 | TRBV6-5 | CASSRTGTGYYEQYF | TGTGCCAGCAGCCGGACCGGGACAGGGTACTACGAGCAGTACTTC
TRBJ2-5 | once | TRBD2 | TRBV30 | CAWAGGMETQYF | TGTGCCTGGGCGGGGGGGATGGAGACCCAGTACTTC
TRBJ1-1 | NA | NA | TRBV29-1 | CSAWAPRDTEAFF | TGCAGCGCCTGGGCCCCGCGGGACACTGAAGCTTTCTTT
TRBJ2-1 | NA | NA | TRBV18 | CASSPVRGSSYNEQFF | TGTGCCAGCTCGCCGGTCCGGGGTAGCTCCTACAATGAGCAGTTCTTC
TRBJ2-2 | NA | TRBD2 | TRBV7-8 | CASSFGLAGNTGELFF | TGTGCCAGCAGCTTTGGACTAGCGGGTAACACCGGGGAGCTGTTTTTT
TRBJ2-3 | NA | TRBD2 | TRBV7-9 | CASSLEAGGTDTQYF | TGTGCCAGCAGCTTAGAGGCGGGGGGAACAGATACGCAGTATTTT
TRBJ1-1 | NA | TRBD1 | TRBV19 | CASSIGQGMNTEAFF | TGTGCCAGTAGTATTGGACAGGGAATGAACACTGAAGCTTTCTTT
TRBJ1-6 | NA | TRBD1 | TRBV2 | CASSEEGQYNSPLHF | TGTGCCAGCAGTGAAGAGGGACAGTATAATTCACCCCTCCACTTT
TRBJ2-1 | NA | NA | TRBV5-1 | CASSLSTGGISGEQFF | TGCGCCAGCAGTTTATCCACGGGGGGCATCTCGGGTGAGCAGTTCTTC
TRBJ1-1 | NA | NA | TRBV6-1 | CASNHGTENTEAFF | TGTGCCAGCAACCATGGGACGGAGAACACTGAAGCTTTCTTT
TRBJ2-6 | NA | TRBD1 | TRBV10-1 | CASSDGQGAPGANVLTF | TGCGCCAGCAGTGATGGGCAGGGGGCCCCTGGGGCCAACGTCCTGACTTTC
TRBJ2-5 | NA | NA | TRBV18 | CASSLNLFRGGGETQYF | TGTGCCAGCTCACTCAACCTCTTTCGCGGAGGGGGAGAGACCCAGTACTTC
TRBJ2-3 | NA | NA | TRBV7-7 | CASSPQGVGTDTQYF | TGTGCTAGCAGCCCTCAGGGCGTTGGCACAGATACGCAGTATTTT
TRBJ1-5 | NA | NA | TRBV7-3 | CASTEGRGEGQPQHF | TGTGCCAGCACCGAAGGTCGCGGGGAGGGACAGCCCCAGCATTTT
TRBJ2-7 | NA | NA | TRBV7-9 | CASSASSVYEQYF | TGTGCCAGCAGCGCCAGCTCCGTCTACGAGCAGTACTTC
TRBJ2-6 | NA | TRBD1 | TRBV28 | CASQGATGANVLTF | TGTGCCAGCCAGGGGGCCACTGGGGCCAACGTCCTGACTTTC
TRBJ1-1 | NA | TRBD1 | TRBV19 | CASSGDRGNTEAFF | TGTGCCAGTAGTGGTGACAGGGGGAACACTGAAGCTTTCTTT
TRBJ2-1 | once | TRBD2 | TRBV14 | CASSQAPAGAFF | TGTGCCAGCAGCCAAGCCCCAGCGGGGGCGTTCTTC